This TCR beta chain is from a study of cytomegalovirus exposure and HLA in healthy donors. PCR primers comprised 60 Vbeta and 13 Jbeta primers. Sequencing was performed with immunoSEQ multiplex PCR; in TCRdb, only in-frame clones are kept and a portion is missing. The specimen's table records about 150,000 clones. Study-wide results and limits: Later work associated fewer than 20,000 TCR beta sequences with HLA alleles at 0.05 false discovery rate.

Points on this clone: Its target is unknown.

Germline V gene sequence: CDR1 GTSNPN, CDR2 SVGIG (reference sequence). The CDR3 is 14 amino acids. Trimming took 3 bases from V and 1 from J; bases not matched to a gene: 5. The sequenced sample consisted of PBMCs. The rearrangement uses TRBV30 and TRBJ1-1; 7 bases are shared with TRBD1. The clonotype comes from a woman between 45 and 65 years old in good health and CMV-seronegative. CDR3 amino acids: CAWRGGQRNTEAFF. The CDR3 DNA reads as TGTGCCTGGAGGGGGGGACAGAGGAACACTGAAGCTTTCTTT. Full variable domain (outside the CDR3, taken from reference TRBV30 and TRBJ1-1): SQTIHQWPATLVQPVGSPLSLECTVEGTSNPNLYWYRQAAGRGLQLLFYSVGIGQISSEVPQNLSASRPQDRQFILSSKKLLLSDSGFYLCAWRGGQRNTEAFFGQGTRLTVV.